What follows are 25 T cell receptor beta chains derived from one specimen sequenced in a study of blood T cell repertoires in COVID-19. Using immunoSEQ multiplex PCR, the repertoire was profiled, and TCRdb retains in-frame clones only, with some absent. The data contain 200,000 to 250,000 clones, around nine tenths of them singletons. The sequencing input was peripheral blood. These receptors all stem from a woman between 18 and 29 years old who had recovered from COVID-19.

A remark on this clone: The sample carries other DNA sequences with the same CDR3. The rearrangement joins TRBV5-1 to TRBJ2-7; D is unclear. V dropped 0 bases and J dropped 6 bases, with 7 bases sitting between them. The CDR3 totals 12 residues. Per the germline V gene, CDR1 is SGHRS and CDR2 is YFSETQ. The CDR3 spells CASSLGLREQYF. The CDR3 DNA sequence: TGCGCCAGCAGCTTGGGACTCCGCGAGCAGTACTTC.

The chain links TRBV30 to TRBJ2-5; 9 bases line up with TRBD2. The germline V gene encodes CDR1 GTSNPN and CDR2 SVGIG (reference sequence). V lost 3 bases to trimming and J lost 5 bases; unmatched junction nucleotides: 10. CDR3 length equals 15 residues. CDR3 region: CAWSIGGRARETQYF. CDR3 in DNA: TGTGCCTGGAGCATCGGCGGGAGGGCCAGGGAGACCCAGTACTTC.

J is TRBJ2-7 and V is TRBV12-3 or TRBV12-4, with D unclear. This CDR3 has 13 residues. Trimming took off 6 bases at V and 7 bases at J, with 16 bases between the two ends. CDR3 DNA sequence: TGTGCCAGCAGGATGCAGTCCTCTTGGGAGCAGTACTTC. It translates to CASRMQSSWEQYF.

The V and J genes are TRBV2 and TRBJ2-5, with D perhaps matching TRBD1 (6 bases). V lost 8 bases and J lost 1, with 14 bases in between. CDR3 length: 14 residues. Germline CDR1 SNHLY, CDR2 FYNNEI. The CDR3 protein is CASGMTGPQETQYF. CDR3 nucleotide sequence: TGTGCCAGCGGAATGACAGGCCCCCAAGAGACCCAGTACTTC.

The chain couples TRBV6-6 to TRBJ2-7; tentative D call: TRBD2 (5 bases). This CDR3 is 14 amino acids long. Looked up from germline, CDR1 is MNHNY and CDR2 is SVGAGI (reference sequence). The V and J ends lost 5 bases and 2 bases respectively, with 13 bases between them. The CDR3, as DNA: TGTGCCAGCAGTCTCCCCGGGGTCCCCTACGAGCAGTACTTC. This codes for CASSLPGVPYEQYF.

The chain carries TRBV20-1 and TRBJ2-7; maybe TRBD2 (5 bases). Germline V CDR1 and CDR2: DFQATT, SNEGSKA (reference sequence). V was pared by 3 bases and J by 6 bases, with 18 bases between. CDR3 length: 14 residues. CDR3 region: CSASEGSGPLEQYF. CDR3 nucleotides: TGCAGTGCTAGTGAGGGTTCGGGTCCCCTCGAGCAGTACTTC.

The chain joins TRBV12-3 or TRBV12-4 to TRBJ2-3; D unresolved. This CDR3 is 13 amino acids long. Trimming removed 8 bases from V and 1 base from J, with 10 bases in between. This CDR3 reads CASRVLGTDTQYF. Written as DNA, the CDR3 is TGTGCCAGCCGGGTCTTGGGCACAGATACGCAGTATTTT.

The chain links TRBV13 to TRBJ1-5; D may be TRBD1 (6 bases). Germline V gives CDR1 PRHDT, CDR2 FYEKMQ (reference sequence). The V and J ends lost 0 bases and 0 bases respectively, with 12 bases between them. This CDR3 region has 17 residues. Here the CDR3 reads CASSLGRGRGSNQPQHF. The DNA of the CDR3 is TGTGCCAGCAGCTTAGGGAGGGGGAGAGGTAGCAATCAGCCCCAGCATTTT.

The chain employs TRBV5-1 and TRBJ1-1, with D hard to call. The V end was cut by 2 bases, the J end by 4 bases, with 9 bases between. CDR1 is SGHRS and CDR2 is YFSETQ in the germline V gene. The CDR3 is 13 residues long. In DNA form, the CDR3 reads TGCGCCAGCAGCTTTTCAGACACCACTGAAGCTTTCTTT. Its protein product is CASSFSDTTEAFF.

The rearrangement links TRBV11-3 to TRBJ2-3; TRBD1 might be the D (6 bases). The germline CDR1 and CDR2 sequences are SGHNT and YENEEA. V lost 7 bases and J lost 1, with 12 bases in between. This CDR3 is built from 14 residues. CDR3 sequence: CASNPQGGTDTQYF. CDR3 in DNA: TGTGCCAGCAACCCACAGGGTGGCACAGATACGCAGTATTTT.

This clone appeared once. The J gene is TRBJ2-2, the V gene TRBV7-2; D might be TRBD2 (5 bases). The germline V gene has CDR1 SGHTA and CDR2 FQGNSA. Trimming shortened V by 5 bases and J by 7 bases, and 20 bases separated the two germline ends. The CDR3 has 16 amino acids. This CDR3 reads CASSQFLQNRGGELFF. The CDR3 DNA is TGTGCCAGCAGCCAGTTCCTGCAAAACCGGGGCGGGGAGCTGTTTTTT.

The chain combines TRBV5-1 with TRBJ2-1; 9 nucleotides agree with TRBD1. The CDR3 sequence is 18 residues long. Germline CDR1 SGHRS, CDR2 YFSETQ. With V trimmed by 2 bases and J by 0 bases, 9 bases remained unmatched. The CDR3 region is CASSFEQGAITSYNEQFF. Here the CDR3 DNA reads TGCGCCAGCAGCTTTGAACAGGGGGCGATTACCTCCTACAATGAGCAGTTCTTC. The full variable domain, in which reference TRBV5-1 and TRBJ2-1 provide the parts outside the CDR3, is KAGVTQTPRYLIKTRGQQVTLSCSPISGHRSVSWYQQTPGQGLQFLFEYFSETQRNKGNFPGRFSGRQFSNSRSEMNVSTLELGDSALYLCASSFEQGAITSYNEQFFGPGTRLTVL.

The chain couples TRBV19 to TRBJ1-2; a possible D gene is TRBD1 (5 bases). V gave up 10 bases and J gave up 8 bases, with 32 bases separating them. This CDR3 has 17 amino acids. Germline loops: CDR1 LNHDA, CDR2 SQIVND (reference sequence). CDR3 nucleotides: TGTGCCACCAGGGATCAAGATTCTTACGGCGGGGCTTGGGGCTACACCTTC. It specifies CATRDQDSYGGAWGYTF. Full variable domain (missing parts from reference TRBV19 and TRBJ1-2): DGGITQSPKYLFRKEGQNVTLSCEQNLNHDAMYWYRQDPGQGLRLIYYSQIVNDFQKGDIAEGYSVSREKKESFPLTVTSAQKNPTAFYLCATRDQDSYGGAWGYTFGSGTRLTVV.

V gene TRBV5-1 combines with J gene TRBJ1-6; TRBD1 agrees at 7 bases. The CDR3 is made up of 15 amino acids. The germline V gene encodes CDR1 SGHRS and CDR2 YFSETQ. Germline trimming cut 1 base from V and 5 bases from J; bases unmatched to any gene: 3. The CDR3 spells CASSLLGTDNSPLHF. The CDR3 nucleotides are TGCGCCAGCAGCTTGTTGGGGACAGATAATTCACCCCTCCACTTT.

The rearrangement links TRBV5-1 to TRBJ2-4, with TRBD2 matching 15 bases. The CDR3 loop spans 17 amino acids. CDR1 and CDR2 (germline): SGHRS, YFSETQ. Losses at the gene ends were 4 bases for V and 2 bases for J; bases not matched to a gene: 4. Written as DNA, the CDR3 is TGCGCCAGCAGCCTGGGACTAGCGGGAGGAACCAAAAACATTCAGTACTTC. Translating gives CASSLGLAGGTKNIQYF. Together with reference TRBV5-1 and TRBJ2-4, the CDR3 gives the full variable domain: KAGVTQTPRYLIKTRGQQVTLSCSPISGHRSVSWYQQTPGQGLQFLFEYFSETQRNKGNFPGRFSGRQFSNSRSEMNVSTLELGDSALYLCASSLGLAGGTKNIQYFGAGTRLSVL.

The chain uses TRBV6-6 and TRBJ2-1; TRBD1 agrees at 10 bases. The CDR3 is 16 amino acids. The V gene's germline CDR1 is MNHNY and CDR2 SVGAGI (reference sequence). V dropped 5 bases and J dropped 2; count of bases not matched to a gene: 6. CDR3 sequence (DNA): TGTGCCAGCAGTACGGACAGGGGGAGGACCTACAATGAGCAGTTCTTC. It specifies CASSTDRGRTYNEQFF.

The rearrangement joins TRBV12-3 or TRBV12-4 to TRBJ2-7, with 7 bases that match TRBD1. The J segment lost 2 bases and the V segment lost 6 bases, leaving 4 bases of the junction unmatched. The CDR3 sequence is 13 residues long. The CDR3 coding sequence is TGTGCCAGCAGCATTCAGGGGGCCTACGAGCAGTACTTC. Translated: CASSIQGAYEQYF.

The CDR3 region is CASSTYSGANVLTF. In DNA, the CDR3 is TGTGCCAGCAGTACTTACTCTGGGGCCAACGTCCTGACTTTC. The chain couples TRBV6-2 or TRBV6-3 to TRBJ2-6; D is undetermined. CDR1 is MNHEY, CDR2 SVGEGT, per germline. This CDR3 is 14 amino acids long. V was trimmed by 5 bases and J by 0 bases, leaving 5 bases between them.

The chain has TRBV7-3 and TRBJ2-1, with D possibly being TRBD2 (6 bases). The germline CDR1 and CDR2 sequences are SGHTA and FQGTGA. The V end was cut by 5 bases, the J end by 4 bases, with 12 bases between. The CDR3 runs to 14 residues. The DNA for the CDR3 is TGTGCCAGCAGCCCGGGACTTCCTTACAATGAGCAGTTCTTC. It is translated as CASSPGLPYNEQFF.

This clone showed up just once. This sequence joins TRBV6-5 and TRBJ1-3; 7 bases align to TRBD1. Germline V gives CDR1 MNHEY, CDR2 SVGAGI. The CDR3 runs 14 residues. J was trimmed by 8 bases and V by 0 bases; bases with no gene match: 4. The CDR3, as DNA: TGTGCCAGCAGTTACTCGACAGGGAAGGACACCATATATTTT. It encodes CASSYSTGKDTIYF.

This sequence joins TRBV11-2 and TRBJ2-7; 8 nucleotides agree with TRBD2. The CDR3 is 18 residues long. In germline, CDR1 is SGHAT, CDR2 FQNNGV. J lost 2 bases, V lost 0 bases, and 12 bases had no gene match. The CDR3 sequence: CASSLDKGEREPTYEQYF. CDR3 bases: TGTGCCAGCAGCTTAGATAAAGGAGAGCGGGAGCCTACCTACGAGCAGTACTTC.

The chain carries TRBV10-3 and TRBJ2-1, with D tentatively TRBD2 (6 bases). The CDR3 length is 17 residues. Trimming removed 0 bases at V and 4 bases at J, with 16 bases between. Germline CDR1 ENHRY, CDR2 SYGVKD. The CDR3 DNA is TGTGCCATCAGTGAGTCGATCTTGGAGGGCCGTTACAATGAGCAGTTCTTC. This sequence encodes CAISESILEGRYNEQFF.

The gene calls are TRBV6-2 or TRBV6-3 and TRBJ2-7, with 7 bases aligning to TRBD1. The CDR3 covers 14 residues. CDR1 is MNHEY, CDR2 SVGEGT, per germline. V gave up 6 bases and J gave up 3 bases; unmatched junction bases: 8. DNA of the CDR3: TGTGCCAGCAGCCCCGGGACAGTAGTCTACGAGCAGTACTTC. Translation: CASSPGTVVYEQYF.

The chain joins TRBV6-2 or TRBV6-3 to TRBJ1-2; D perhaps matches TRBD1 (5 bases). Trimming pared 6 bases from V and 2 bases from J, leaving 16 bases between. The CDR3 is made up of 15 amino acids. Germline-derived CDR1 and CDR2 are MNHEY and SVGEGT. CDR3 sequence reads: CASSKTQSGNYGYTF. The DNA of the CDR3 is TGTGCCAGCAGCAAAACCCAATCAGGGAACTATGGCTACACCTTC.

V and J are TRBV2 and TRBJ2-7; no firm D call. V lost 1 base and J lost 4, with 5 bases in between. The CDR3 has 12 residues. Germline CDR1 is SNHLY and CDR2 is FYNNEI. CDR3 sequence reads: CASSEGGYEQYF. As DNA, the CDR3 is TGTGCCAGCAGTGAAGGAGGTTACGAGCAGTACTTC.